The following is a T cell receptor (beta chain) sequence with its context. Its cognate antigen is unknown. Losses at the gene ends were 8 bases for V and 4 bases for J; bases not matched to a gene: 3. The CDR3 sequence is 12 residues long. In germline, CDR1 is MDHEN, CDR2 SYDVKM. This sample is drawn from a study of T cells after yellow fever vaccination. The study, taken as a whole, reports: The secondary response peaked faster, at day 5 versus 15, but was weaker.

In making TCR cDNA, 5'RACE template switching added a universal primer site and UMIs to it. TCRdb used MiXCR to reprocess the 5' RACE reads, holding one entry per CDR3 protein. Seen here are 400,000 or so distinct CDR3 sequences, around 20% observed once, and the top ten hold over 15%. V gene TRBV28 combines with J gene TRBJ2-7; 9 nucleotides match TRBD2. Sequenced material: PBMCs, taken before the yellow fever booster vaccination. The receptor was isolated from a man aged 18 to 30 who received the YFV17D yellow fever vaccine. The CDR3 is CASGLALYEQYV. CDR3 in DNA: TGTGCCAGCGGACTAGCGCTATACGAGCAGTACGTC.